These T cell receptor beta chains were read from a single sample in a study of cytomegalovirus exposure and HLA in healthy donors. Only in-frame clones appear in the TCRdb table, and some are missing; sequencing was by immunoSEQ multiplex PCR. The sample contains around 200,000 clones, roughly 77% of which appear only once. Source material: PBMCs. The source of these receptors is a woman in her twenties or thirties in good health and CMV-seronegative. Both conserved end residues are part of each CDR3. A D gene is named only where the DNA matches it firmly. Only part of the rows carry a size: once, few, many, or a class if the clone is expanded.

CASSTGTGGVETQYF	TGTGCCAGCAGTACCGGGACAGGGGGCGTAGAGACCCAGTACTTC	TRBV27	many	TRBJ2-5	TRBD1
CASSVGQGVDEQYF	TGCGCCAGCAGCGTCGGACAGGGCGTCGACGAGCAGTACTTC	TRBV5-1	NA	TRBJ2-7	TRBD1
CASSLAGSSYEQYF	TGTGCCAGCAGCTTAGCAGGGAGCTCCTACGAGCAGTACTTC	TRBV7-9	NA	TRBJ2-7	NA
CASSLRTSGSNEQFF	TGTGCCAGCTCACTCCGGACTAGCGGGAGCAATGAGCAGTTCTTC	TRBV18	NA	TRBJ2-1	TRBD2
CASSLRDRATNEKLFF	TGTGCCAGCAGCTTGCGAGACAGGGCAACTAATGAAAAACTGTTTTTT	TRBV5-4	NA	TRBJ1-4	TRBD1
CASSQQGVLSNQPQHF	TGTGCCAGCTCCCAACAGGGGGTCCTGAGCAATCAGCCCCAGCATTTT	TRBV18	many	TRBJ1-5	TRBD1
CASTWSRDTGELFF	TGTGCCAGCACCTGGTCCAGGGACACCGGGGAGCTGTTTTTT	TRBV6-1	NA	TRBJ2-2	NA
CSVCETRIADTQYF	TGCAGCGTATGCGAGACCAGGATCGCAGATACGCAGTATTTT	TRBV29-1	NA	TRBJ2-3	NA
CASSVGRGKNTIYF	TGTGCCAGCAGTGTGGGCAGGGGGAAAAACACCATATATTTT	TRBV6-1	NA	TRBJ1-3	TRBD1
CASGAYPYEQYF	TGTGCCAGCGGGGCTTACCCCTACGAGCAGTACTTC	TRBV6-5	NA	TRBJ2-7	NA
CSVALPQNYGYTF	TGCAGCGTTGCCTTGCCGCAGAACTATGGCTACACCTTC	TRBV29-1	NA	TRBJ1-2	NA
CAGAQGGQGDEQYF	TGTGCCGGTGCTCAGGGAGGACAGGGAGACGAGCAGTACTTC	TRBV6-5	NA	TRBJ2-7	TRBD1
CASSLGRLEPQHF	TGTGCCAGCAGCTTAGGGCGACTTGAGCCCCAGCATTTT	TRBV7-2	NA	TRBJ1-5	NA
CASSYSESDEQFF	TGTGCCAGCAGTTACTCAGAGTCCGATGAGCAGTTCTTC	TRBV6-6	NA	TRBJ2-1	NA
CASSVVSGSTDTQYF	TGTGCCAGCAGCGTAGTTTCAGGATCGACAGATACGCAGTATTTT	TRBV9	NA	TRBJ2-3	NA
CASSSGLVASNEQFF	TGTGCCAGCAGTTCGGGACTAGTGGCCTCCAATGAGCAGTTCTTC	TRBV6-4	NA	TRBJ2-1	TRBD2
CASSLLGRGYNEQFF	TGTGCCAGCAGCTTGCTCGGGAGGGGATACAATGAGCAGTTCTTC	TRBV5-6	NA	TRBJ2-1	TRBD2